This T cell receptor beta chain was obtained from a study of vaccination and CD4 T cells after COVID-19. Study overall: A median of around 73 days (range 14 to 241) separated dose two from the taking of post-vaccine samples. The stimulus for the cells was overlapping spike peptides derived from SARS-CoV-2, HCoV-NL63, HCoV-OC43 and HCoV-229E.

Study conclusions and caveats: Post-vaccination reactive clonotypes (median approximately 38) did not differ significantly from post-infection (under 22).

At the Johns Hopkins FTIC core, DNA taken from cultured CD4+ T cells was sequenced by way of the Oncomine TCR Beta short-read assay. MiXCR was run by TCRdb on the PCR reads, yielding one entry per CDR3 protein. The profile shows around 21,000 distinct CDR3 sequences, roughly three fifths of them singletons. This sample's treatment: approximately nine-day PBMC culture with coronavirus spike peptide pools or control peptides (ViraFEST assay). The culture of around 2 million PBMCs per well included approximately 9.3 IU/ml IL-2 and about 9.8 ug/ml peptide pools. V gave up 3 bases and J gave up 5 bases; unmatched junction bases: 8. CDR3 size: 15 residues. The germline V gene encodes CDR1 SGHNT and CDR2 YENEEA. Remarks on this clonotype: The antigen is unknown.

This receptor was taken from a human donor who had recovered from COVID-19. The specimen was CD4+ T cells from blood, cultured in vitro. The chain is built from TRBV11-3 and TRBJ2-5; 8 bases are a match to TRBD1. The CDR3 sequence: CASSLTGEVWETQYF. In DNA form, the CDR3 reads TGTGCCAGCAGCTTGACAGGGGAGGTTTGGGAGACCCAGTACTTC.